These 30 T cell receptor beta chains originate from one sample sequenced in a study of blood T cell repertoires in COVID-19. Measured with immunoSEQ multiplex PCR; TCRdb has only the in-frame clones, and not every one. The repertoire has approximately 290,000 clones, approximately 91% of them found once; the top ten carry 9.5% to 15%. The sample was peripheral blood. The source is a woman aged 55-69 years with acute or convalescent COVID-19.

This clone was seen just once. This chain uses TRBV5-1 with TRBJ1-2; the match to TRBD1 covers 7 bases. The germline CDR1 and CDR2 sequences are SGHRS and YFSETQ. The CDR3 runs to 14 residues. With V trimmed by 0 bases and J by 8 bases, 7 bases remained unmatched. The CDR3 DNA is TGCGCCAGCAGCTTGGAAGGACAGGTCTCCGGCTACACCTTC. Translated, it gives CASSLEGQVSGYTF.

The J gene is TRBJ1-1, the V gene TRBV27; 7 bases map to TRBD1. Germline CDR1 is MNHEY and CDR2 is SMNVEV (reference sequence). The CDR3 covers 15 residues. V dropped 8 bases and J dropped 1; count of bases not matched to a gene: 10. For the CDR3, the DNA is TGTGCCAGCTTCGCTCGGGGACAGCAGAACACTGAAGCTTTCTTT. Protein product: CASFARGQQNTEAFF.

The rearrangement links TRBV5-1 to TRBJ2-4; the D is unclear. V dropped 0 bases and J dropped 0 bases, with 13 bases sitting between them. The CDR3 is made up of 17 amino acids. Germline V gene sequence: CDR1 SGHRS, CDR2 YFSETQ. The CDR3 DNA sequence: TGCGCCAGCAGCTTGGTCCCGGGTCACTTAGCCAAAAACATTCAGTACTTC. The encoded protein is CASSLVPGHLAKNIQYF. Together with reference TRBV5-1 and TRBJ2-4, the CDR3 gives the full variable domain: KAGVTQTPRYLIKTRGQQVTLSCSPISGHRSVSWYQQTPGQGLQFLFEYFSETQRNKGNFPGRFSGRQFSNSRSEMNVSTLELGDSALYLCASSLVPGHLAKNIQYFGAGTRLSVL.

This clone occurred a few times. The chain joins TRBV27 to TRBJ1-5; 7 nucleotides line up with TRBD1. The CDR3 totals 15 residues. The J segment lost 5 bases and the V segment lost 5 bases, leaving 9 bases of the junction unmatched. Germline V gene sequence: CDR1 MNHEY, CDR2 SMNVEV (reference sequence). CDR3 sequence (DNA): TGTGCCAGCAGTGTAATCACAGGGGTTGATCAGCCCCAGCATTTT. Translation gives CASSVITGVDQPQHF.

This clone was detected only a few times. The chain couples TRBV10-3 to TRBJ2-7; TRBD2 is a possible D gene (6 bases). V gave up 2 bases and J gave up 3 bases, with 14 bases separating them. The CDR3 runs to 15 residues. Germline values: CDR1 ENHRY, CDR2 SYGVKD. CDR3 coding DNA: TGTGCCATCAGTGAGAACCGGGAGACAGACTACGAGCAGTACTTC. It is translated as CAISENRETDYEQYF.

The CDR3 loop is CAGTASGGYTF. The DNA of the CDR3 is TGTGCCGGGACAGCTTCGGGTGGCTACACCTTC. This sequence joins TRBV30 and TRBJ1-2, with 7 bases fitting TRBD1. Germline lookup yields CDR1 GTSNPN and CDR2 SVGIG (reference sequence). CDR3 length equals 11 residues. Germline trimming cut 8 bases from V and 7 bases from J; bases unmatched to any gene: 7.

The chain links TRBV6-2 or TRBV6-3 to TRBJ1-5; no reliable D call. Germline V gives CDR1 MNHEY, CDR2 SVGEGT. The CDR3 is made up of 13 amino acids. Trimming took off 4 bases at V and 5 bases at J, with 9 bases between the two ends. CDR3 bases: TGTGCCAGCAGTTTCCTAGGTGATCAGCCCCAGCATTTT. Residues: CASSFLGDQPQHF.

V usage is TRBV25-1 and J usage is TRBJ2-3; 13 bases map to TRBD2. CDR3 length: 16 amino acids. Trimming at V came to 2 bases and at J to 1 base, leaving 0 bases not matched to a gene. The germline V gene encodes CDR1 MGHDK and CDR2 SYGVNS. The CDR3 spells CASSETSGRGTDTQYF. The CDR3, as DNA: TGTGCCAGCAGTGAAACTAGCGGGAGGGGCACAGATACGCAGTATTTT.

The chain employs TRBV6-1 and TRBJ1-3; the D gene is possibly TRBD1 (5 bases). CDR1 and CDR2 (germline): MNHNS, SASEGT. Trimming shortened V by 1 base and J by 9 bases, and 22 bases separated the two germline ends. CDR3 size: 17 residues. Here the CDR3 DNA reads TGTGCCAGCAGTGAAGGGTGGGCAGGTGGGGACTTTATCACCATATATTTT. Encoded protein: CASSEGWAGGDFITIYF.

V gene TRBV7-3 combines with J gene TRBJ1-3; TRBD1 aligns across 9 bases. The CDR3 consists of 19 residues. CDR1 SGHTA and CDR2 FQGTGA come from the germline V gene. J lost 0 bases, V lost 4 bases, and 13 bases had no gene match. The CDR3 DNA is TGTGCCAGCAGCTCCCCGGGACAGGGTTCCTTTCTCTCTGGAAACACCATATATTTT. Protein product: CASSSPGQGSFLSGNTIYF.

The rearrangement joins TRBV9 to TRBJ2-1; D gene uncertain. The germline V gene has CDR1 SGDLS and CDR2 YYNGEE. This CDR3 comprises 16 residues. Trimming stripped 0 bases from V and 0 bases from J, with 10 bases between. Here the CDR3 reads CASSVASQRSYNEQFF. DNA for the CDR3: TGTGCCAGCAGCGTAGCTTCGCAGCGCTCCTACAATGAGCAGTTCTTC.

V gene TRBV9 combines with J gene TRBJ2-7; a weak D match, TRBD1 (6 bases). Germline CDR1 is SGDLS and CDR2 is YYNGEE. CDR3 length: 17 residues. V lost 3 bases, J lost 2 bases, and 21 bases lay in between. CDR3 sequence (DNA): TGTGCCAGCAGCGGGGGGTTTGGGAGATCAGGGGCCTACGAGCAGTACTTC. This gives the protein CASSGGFGRSGAYEQYF.

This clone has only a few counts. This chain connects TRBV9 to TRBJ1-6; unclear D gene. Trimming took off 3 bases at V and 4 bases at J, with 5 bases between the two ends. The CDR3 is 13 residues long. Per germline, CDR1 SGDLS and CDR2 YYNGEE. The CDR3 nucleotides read TGTGCCAGCAGCGAGGAGTATAATTCACCCCTCCACTTT. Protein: CASSEEYNSPLHF.

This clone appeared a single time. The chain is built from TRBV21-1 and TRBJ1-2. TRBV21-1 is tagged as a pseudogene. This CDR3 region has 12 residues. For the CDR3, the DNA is TGTGCCAGCAGCCCTCCGGGGGATGGCTACACCTTC. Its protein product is CASSPPGDGYTF.

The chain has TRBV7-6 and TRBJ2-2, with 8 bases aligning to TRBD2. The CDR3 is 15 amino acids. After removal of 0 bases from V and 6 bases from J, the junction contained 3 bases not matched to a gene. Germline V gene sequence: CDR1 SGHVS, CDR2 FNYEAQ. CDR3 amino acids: CASSLATGGAGELFF. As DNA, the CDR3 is TGTGCCAGCAGCTTAGCCACGGGAGGGGCCGGGGAGCTGTTTTTT.

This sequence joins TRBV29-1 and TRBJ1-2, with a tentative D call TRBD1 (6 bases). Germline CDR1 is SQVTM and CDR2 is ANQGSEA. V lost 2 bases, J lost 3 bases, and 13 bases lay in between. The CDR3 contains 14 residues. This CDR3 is CSVEWRGAYYGYTF. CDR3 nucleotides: TGCAGCGTTGAATGGCGGGGGGCTTACTATGGCTACACCTTC.

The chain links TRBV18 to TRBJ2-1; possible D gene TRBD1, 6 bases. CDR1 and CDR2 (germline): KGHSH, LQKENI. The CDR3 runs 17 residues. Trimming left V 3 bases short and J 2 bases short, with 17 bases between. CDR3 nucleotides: TGTGCCAGCTCACCTCCGAGCACAGGGAGAACCTACAATGAGCAGTTCTTC. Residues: CASSPPSTGRTYNEQFF.

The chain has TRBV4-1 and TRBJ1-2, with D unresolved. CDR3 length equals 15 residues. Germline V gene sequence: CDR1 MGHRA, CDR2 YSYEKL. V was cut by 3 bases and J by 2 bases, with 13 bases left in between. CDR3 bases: TGCGCCAGCAGCCAGCCCGGATCGGGGAACTATGGCTACACCTTC. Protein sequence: CASSQPGSGNYGYTF.

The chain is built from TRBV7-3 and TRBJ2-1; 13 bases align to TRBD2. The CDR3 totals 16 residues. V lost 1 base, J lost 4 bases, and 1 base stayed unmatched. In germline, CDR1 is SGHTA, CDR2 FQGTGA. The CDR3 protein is CASSLRLAGGYNEQFF. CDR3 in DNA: TGTGCCAGCAGCTTAAGACTAGCGGGGGGATACAATGAGCAGTTCTTC.

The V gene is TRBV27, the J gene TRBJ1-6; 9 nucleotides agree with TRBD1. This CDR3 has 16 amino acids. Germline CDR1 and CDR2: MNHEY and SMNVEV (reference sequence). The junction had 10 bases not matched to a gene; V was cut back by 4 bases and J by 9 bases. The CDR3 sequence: CASSSSGTGQISPLHF. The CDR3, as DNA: TGTGCCAGCAGTTCGTCCGGGACAGGGCAAATTTCACCCCTCCACTTT.

The CDR3 is CASSRSGGHPSTDTQYF. The CDR3 DNA follows: TGTGCCAGCAGCCGTAGCGGGGGGCACCCTAGCACAGATACGCAGTATTTT. This chain uses TRBV5-5 with TRBJ2-3, with 10 bases matching TRBD2. This CDR3 is 17 amino acids long. Trimming cost V 4 bases and J 0 bases; bases outside gene matches: 8. Germline-derived CDR1 and CDR2 are SGHKS and YYEKEE (reference sequence). Drawing the rest from reference TRBV5-5 and TRBJ2-3, the complete variable domain is DAGVTQSPTHLIKTRGQQVTLRCSPISGHKSVSWYQQVLGQGPQFIFQYYEKEERGRGNFPDRFSARQFPNYSSELNVNALLLGDSALYLCASSRSGGHPSTDTQYFGPGTRLTVL.

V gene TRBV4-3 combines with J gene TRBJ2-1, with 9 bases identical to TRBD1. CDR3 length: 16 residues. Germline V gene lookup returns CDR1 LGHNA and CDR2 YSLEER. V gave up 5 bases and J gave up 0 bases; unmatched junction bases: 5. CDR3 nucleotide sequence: TGCGCCAGCAGCTTATCGACAGGGGGCTCCTACAATGAGCAGTTCTTC. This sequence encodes CASSLSTGGSYNEQFF.

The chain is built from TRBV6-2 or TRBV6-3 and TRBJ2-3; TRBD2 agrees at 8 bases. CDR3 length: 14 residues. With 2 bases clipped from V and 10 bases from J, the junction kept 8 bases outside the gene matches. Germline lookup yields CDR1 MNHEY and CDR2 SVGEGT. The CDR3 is CASSYGVAGYPQYF. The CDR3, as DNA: TGTGCCAGCAGTTACGGGGTAGCGGGGTATCCGCAGTATTTT.

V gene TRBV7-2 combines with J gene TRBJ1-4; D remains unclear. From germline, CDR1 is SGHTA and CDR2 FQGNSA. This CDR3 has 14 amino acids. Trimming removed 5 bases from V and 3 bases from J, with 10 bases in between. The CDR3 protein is CASSLGGANEKLFF. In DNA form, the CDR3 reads TGTGCCAGCAGCCTAGGCGGTGCTAATGAAAAACTGTTTTTT.

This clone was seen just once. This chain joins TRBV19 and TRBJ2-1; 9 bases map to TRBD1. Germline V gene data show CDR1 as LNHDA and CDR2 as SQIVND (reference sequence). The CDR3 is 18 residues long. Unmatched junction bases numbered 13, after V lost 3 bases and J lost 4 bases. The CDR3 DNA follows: TGTGCCAGTAGTATCAAAACCCCGGACAGGGGTCTTTACAATGAGCAGTTCTTC. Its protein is CASSIKTPDRGLYNEQFF.

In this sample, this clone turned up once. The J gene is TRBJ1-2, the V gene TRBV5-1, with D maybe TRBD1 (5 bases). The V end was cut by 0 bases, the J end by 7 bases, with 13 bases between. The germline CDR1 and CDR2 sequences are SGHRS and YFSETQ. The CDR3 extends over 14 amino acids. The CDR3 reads CASSLGQSIGGYTF. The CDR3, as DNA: TGCGCCAGCAGCTTGGGACAGTCAATCGGTGGCTACACCTTC.

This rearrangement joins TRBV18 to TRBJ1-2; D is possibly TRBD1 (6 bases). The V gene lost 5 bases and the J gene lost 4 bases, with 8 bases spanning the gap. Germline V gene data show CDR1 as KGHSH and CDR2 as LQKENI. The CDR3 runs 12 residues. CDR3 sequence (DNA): TGTGCCAGCTCAGGACAGCCCTATGGCTACACCTTC. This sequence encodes CASSGQPYGYTF. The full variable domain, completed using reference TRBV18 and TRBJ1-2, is NAGVMQNPRHLVRRRGQEARLRCSPMKGHSHVYWYRQLPEEGLKFMVYLQKENIIDESGMPKERFSAEFPKEGPSILRIQQVVRGDSAAYFCASSGQPYGYTFGSGTRLTVV.

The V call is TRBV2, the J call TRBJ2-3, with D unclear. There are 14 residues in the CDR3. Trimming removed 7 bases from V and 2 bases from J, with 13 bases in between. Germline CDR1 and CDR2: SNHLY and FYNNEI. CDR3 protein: CASTSAALTDTQYF. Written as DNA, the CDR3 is TGTGCCAGCACCTCCGCGGCCCTCACAGATACGCAGTATTTT.

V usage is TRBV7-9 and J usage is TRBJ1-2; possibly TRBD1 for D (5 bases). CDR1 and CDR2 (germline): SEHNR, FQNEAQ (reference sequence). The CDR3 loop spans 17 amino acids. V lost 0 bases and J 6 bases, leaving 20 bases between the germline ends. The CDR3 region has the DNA TGTGCCAGCAGCTTAGCTCAGGACACCGGATTTGAGGATGGCTACACCTTC. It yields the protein CASSLAQDTGFEDGYTF.

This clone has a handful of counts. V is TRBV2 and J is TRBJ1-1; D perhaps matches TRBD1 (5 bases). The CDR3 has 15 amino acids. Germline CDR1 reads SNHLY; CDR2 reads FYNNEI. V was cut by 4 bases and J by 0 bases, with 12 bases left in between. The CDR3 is CASSVGPLMNTEAFF. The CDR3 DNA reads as TGTGCCAGCAGTGTGGGGCCACTTATGAACACTGAAGCTTTCTTT.